This paragraph reports one TCR beta chain. What it binds is unknown. Replicate PCRs were loaded with 300 ng DNA from unsorted PBMC, approximately 31,000 T cell genomes. Here immunoSEQ multiplex PCR was the method, and the copy in TCRdb shows in-frame clones only, minus some. The data hold hundreds of thousands of clones, with 70% to 80% observed a single time. This sample stems from a study of shared clonotypes between healthy human individuals. On the study more broadly: Donor ages ranged 18 to 49 years: a couple of women, a few men. Study-level findings and limits: It was expected that sequencing depth would affect clonotype sharing among donors. Genetic and exposure-history diversity was limited by the small donor number.

Looked up from germline, CDR1 is ENHRY and CDR2 is SYGVKD. V was pared by 5 bases and J by 7 bases, with 16 bases of the junction left unmatched. The CDR3 has 16 residues. Specimen: PBMCs. This TCR was sampled from a woman aged 40 to 55 in good health. Some clones in this sample may be carry-over from other donors' samples. The chain combines TRBV10-3 with TRBJ1-1; 7 bases are a match to TRBD1. CDR3 loop: CAISPRDSGSGGEAFF. The CDR3 coding sequence is TGTGCCATCAGTCCTAGGGACAGTGGATCGGGTGGTGAAGCTTTCTTT.